This passage covers 13 T cell receptor beta chains from one sample sequenced in a study of blood T cell repertoires in COVID-19. Assay used: immunoSEQ multiplex PCR; TCRdb lists only in-frame clones, some missing. The profile shows about 430,000 clones, 70% to 90% of them singletons. Sequenced material: PBMCs or T cells enriched from blood (not recorded which). The receptors were sampled from a woman under 30 who had been exposed to COVID-19.

V gene TRBV7-2 combines with J gene TRBJ2-1; 12 positions agree with TRBD2. The CDR3 has 14 residues. Germline assignment: CDR1 SGHTA and CDR2 FQGNSA. V lost 4 bases and J lost 12; bases outside the gene matches: 7. This CDR3 is CASSSTLAGGGQFF. The CDR3, as DNA: TGTGCCAGCAGCTCGACACTAGCGGGGGGTGGGCAGTTCTTC.

The CDR3: CASRNQGDTEAFF. CDR3 sequence (DNA): TGTGCCAGCAGGAACCAGGGGGACACTGAAGCTTTCTTT. The J gene is TRBJ1-1, the V gene TRBV2; 7 positions match TRBD1. Germline-derived CDR1 and CDR2 are SNHLY and FYNNEI. The V gene end was trimmed by 6 bases and the J gene end by 3 bases; junction bases not matched to a gene: 4. The CDR3 runs 13 residues.

The chain recombines TRBV9 with TRBJ2-7; 11 bases line up with TRBD2. The V gene's germline CDR1 is SGDLS and CDR2 YYNGEE. This CDR3 region has 15 residues. V was pared by 4 bases and J by 5 bases, with 8 bases of the junction left unmatched. The CDR3 nucleotides read TGTGCCAGCAGCCTCATGACTAGCGGGGCAGACGAGCAGTACTTC. Translated: CASSLMTSGADEQYF.

A remark on this clone: The junction does not match germline at one end; this may be a read error. CDR3 amino acids: CASSPGGAVETQYF. CDR3 nucleotide sequence: TGTGCCAGTTCACCCGGGGGGGCCGTGGAGACCCAGTACTTC. The V call is TRBV18, the J call TRBJ2-5; 8 positions match TRBD2. The germline V gene has CDR1 KGHSH and CDR2 LQKENI. The CDR3 length is 14 residues.

CDR3 amino acids: CASRPGIAGVTDTQYF. CDR3 bases: TGTGCCAGCAGACCGGGAATAGCGGGAGTTACAGATACGCAGTATTTT. The chain combines TRBV3-1 (or the pseudogene TRBV3-2) with TRBJ2-3; 9 nucleotides agree with TRBD2. Losses at the gene ends were 6 bases for V and 3 bases for J; bases not matched to a gene: 10. Germline V CDR1 and CDR2: LGHDT, YNNKEL (reference sequence). The CDR3 spans 16 residues.

The chain combines TRBV27 with TRBJ1-4; D possibly corresponds to TRBD1 (6 bases). V dropped 6 bases and J dropped 8 bases, with 22 bases sitting between them. CDR1 MNHEY and CDR2 SMNVEV come from the germline V gene (reference sequence). The CDR3 is 16 residues long. DNA of the CDR3: TGTGCCAGCAGACCCCAATTACAACAGGGTCGGGAAAAACTGTTTTTT. This sequence encodes CASRPQLQQGREKLFF.

This chain connects TRBV19 to TRBJ1-5, with no clear D. V was clipped by 7 bases and J by 6 bases, with 13 bases between them. Germline V gene sequence: CDR1 LNHDA, CDR2 SQIVND (reference sequence). There are 13 residues in the CDR3. The CDR3 here is CASTPVGSQPQHF. CDR3 sequence (DNA): TGTGCCAGTACCCCGGTGGGGAGTCAGCCCCAGCATTTT. The full variable domain, completed using reference TRBV19 and TRBJ1-5, is DGGITQSPKYLFRKEGQNVTLSCEQNLNHDAMYWYRQDPGQGLRLIYYSQIVNDFQKGDIAEGYSVSREKKESFPLTVTSAQKNPTAFYLCASTPVGSQPQHFGDGTRLSIL.

This clone was counted only a few times. The chain carries TRBV28 and TRBJ1-1; TRBD1 agrees at 9 bases. The CDR3 loop spans 14 amino acids. After removal of 8 bases from V and 1 base from J, the junction contained 5 bases not matched to a gene. Per germline, CDR1 MDHEN and CDR2 SYDVKM. The CDR3 nucleotides are TGTGCCAGCCGGGACAGGGCTTCGAACACTGAAGCTTTCTTT. It translates to CASRDRASNTEAFF. Supplemented by reference TRBV28 and TRBJ1-1, the full variable domain reads DVKVTQSSRYLVKRTGEKVFLECVQDMDHENMFWYRQDPGLGLRLIYFSYDVKMKEKGDIPEGYSVSREKKERFSLILESASTNQTSMYLCASRDRASNTEAFFGQGTRLTVV.

A single count supports this clone. In DNA, the CDR3 is TGTGCCAGCAGTCCCCCCGGACAAGCCGCTGAGACCCAGTACTTC. Protein product: CASSPPGQAAETQYF. This chain uses TRBV6-2 or TRBV6-3 with TRBJ2-5, with D possibly TRBD1 on 5 matching bases. V was clipped by 5 bases and J by 5 bases, with 18 bases between them. This CDR3 is 15 amino acids long. Per the germline V gene, CDR1 is MNHEY and CDR2 is SVGEGT.

The V and J genes are TRBV4-2 and TRBJ2-5, with D possibly being TRBD1 (5 bases). CDR1 is LGHNA and CDR2 is YNFKEQ in the germline V gene. CDR3 size: 15 residues. With 0 bases removed from V and 2 bases from J, the gap between germline ends came to 10 bases. CDR3 DNA: TGTGCCAGCAGCCAAGACTCCCACAGGCAAGAGACCCAGTACTTC. Amino acids: CASSQDSHRQETQYF.

The V gene is TRBV7-9, the J gene TRBJ1-5; the D is unclear. This CDR3 comprises 15 residues. Per the germline V gene, CDR1 is SEHNR and CDR2 is FQNEAQ (reference sequence). V was shortened by 6 bases and J by 0 bases, with 12 bases between the two germline ends. The CDR3 reads CASSPGDYSNQPQHF. CDR3 DNA sequence: TGTGCCAGCAGTCCCGGCGACTATAGCAATCAGCCCCAGCATTTT.

The chain carries TRBV28 and TRBJ1-5, with 8 bases that match TRBD1. The J segment lost 3 bases and the V segment lost 11 bases, leaving 6 bases of the junction unmatched. Germline CDR1 reads MDHEN; CDR2 reads SYDVKM. The CDR3 is 13 amino acids. Here the CDR3 reads CASQDRDNQPQHF. The CDR3 DNA reads TGTGCCTCCCAGGACAGGGACAATCAGCCCCAGCATTTT.

The rearrangement joins TRBV28 to TRBJ2-3, with D possibly matching TRBD1 (6 bases). V shed 4 bases and J shed 3 bases, with 20 bases lying between them. CDR3 length: 17 amino acids. Germline loops: CDR1 MDHEN, CDR2 SYDVKM. CDR3: CASSSGLRGRGTDTQYF. CDR3 DNA: TGTGCCAGCAGTTCTGGACTCAGGGGAAGGGGAACAGATACGCAGTATTTT.